This T cell receptor (beta chain) was observed in a study of blood T cell repertoires in COVID-19. Across the study: COVID-19 samples collected from the United States, Italy and Spain covered acute and convalescent phases. Nucleic acid was either cDNA or gDNA, and it came from T cells, B-cell-depleted T cells, or PBMCs.

V lost 6 bases and J lost 3, with 5 bases in between. Germline V gives CDR1 MNHEY, CDR2 SVGAGI. The CDR3 length is 12 residues. Authors' analysis steps: Amplifying reference gene primers gave estimates of nucleated cell counts. Libraries were prepared by immunoSEQ multiplex PCR; TCRdb keeps only in-frame clonotypes and omits some of them. V and J calls plus clone size are reproduced from that table; the DNA served to infer D and trimming. The sample lists about 55,000 clones; roughly 80% were seen once. The rearrangement joins TRBV6-5 to TRBJ2-2; D not resolved. The source of this sequence is a human donor in a cohort sampled during active or convalescent COVID-19. The source material was peripheral blood. CDR3 region: CASSQYTGELFF. CDR3 DNA: TGTGCCAGCAGCCAATACACCGGGGAGCTGTTTTTT.